This is a list of T cell receptor beta chains from one sample in a study of cytomegalovirus exposure and HLA in healthy donors. The assay was immunoSEQ multiplex PCR, and TCRdb's table has in-frame clones only and misses some. The data show 70,000 to 100,000 clones, with about four fifths seen just once and about 30% held by the top ten. The sequencing input was PBMCs. These receptors were taken from a middle-aged man in good health and CMV-seropositive. The CDR3 runs from the conserved cysteine through the conserved F or W. The D gene is left open where the match is weak. Size is omitted from some rows. Given values are once, few, many or a class for expanded clones.

TRBJ2-4,TRBD1,TRBV6-6,.,TGTGCCAGCAAGAGACCCAGCGACAGGGGTGAAAACATTCAGTACTTC,CASKRPSDRGENIQYF
TRBJ2-7,.,TRBV7-8,.,TGTGCCAGCAGCTTAGGTACGAGGTACGAGCAGTACTTC,CASSLGTRYEQYF
TRBJ1-1,.,TRBV1,.,TGCACCAGCAGCCAAGAGCCGGTCACTGAAGCTTTCTTT,CTSSQEPVTEAFF
TRBJ1-1,TRBD1,TRBV29-1,.,TGCAGCGTTCGTCCGACAGGGGAGACTGAAGCTTTCTTT,CSVRPTGETEAFF
TRBJ2-5,TRBD1,TRBV2,.,TGTGCCAGCAGCGGGGACAGGGGGCAAGAGACCCAGTACTTC,CASSGDRGQETQYF
TRBJ2-3,.,TRBV7-2,.,TGTGCCAGCAGCTTCCTAGCGTTCGCTAGCACAGATACGCAGTATTTT,CASSFLAFASTDTQYF
TRBJ1-4,.,TRBV19,.,TGTGCCAGTCGTGCGGCAGGGTTGGCTGAAAAACTGTTTTTT,CASRAAGLAEKLFF
TRBJ1-2,.,TRBV4-1,.,TGCGCCAGCAGCCAATCGGGTATCTATGGCTACACCTTC,CASSQSGIYGYTF
TRBJ2-3,TRBD2,TRBV6-5,.,TGTGCCAGCAGTTTAATAGCGGGAGCAGATACGCAGTATTTT,CASSLIAGADTQYF
TRBJ2-1,.,TRBV4-2,.,TGTGCCAGCAGCCAACGGCGGGGAGCCAACAATGAGCAGTTCTTC,CASSQRRGANNEQFF
TRBJ1-2,.,TRBV7-2,once,TGTGCCAGCAGCTCTCAGGCGGCAGGGTATGGCTACACCTTC,CASSSQAAGYGYTF
TRBJ1-1,.,TRBV15,.,TGTGCCACCAGCAGAGGAGGGGGAGAGAGGACTGAAGCTTTCTTT,CATSRGGGERTEAFF
TRBJ1-1,.,TRBV6-5,.,TGTGCCAGCAGTATGACAGGGAACACTGAAGCTTTCTTT,CASSMTGNTEAFF
TRBJ1-3,.,TRBV11-2,.,TGTGCCAGCAGCTTCGGAGCAGACGGAAACACCATATATTTT,CASSFGADGNTIYF
TRBJ2-1,TRBD1,TRBV19,.,TGTGCCAGTAGGAGGAATAGGGGGCACGATGAGCAGTTCTTC,CASRRNRGHDEQFF
TRBJ1-2,TRBD1,TRBV19,once,TGTGCCAGTAGTAGCCGGACAGGGGACGACTATGGCTACACCTTC,CASSSRTGDDYGYTF
TRBJ1-1,.,TRBV27,.,TGTGCCAGCAGTTTCGTCCCGAACACTGAAGCTTTCTTT,CASSFVPNTEAFF
TRBJ2-3,TRBD2,TRBV7-6,.,TGTGCCAGCAGCTTCCTAGCGGCCAAGACAGATACGCAGTATTTT,CASSFLAAKTDTQYF
TRBJ2-7,TRBD2,TRBV7-9,.,TGTGCCAGCAGCTTAGTGACTAGCCACGAGCAGTACTTC,CASSLVTSHEQYF
TRBJ2-1,TRBD2,TRBV7-8,.,TGTGCCAGCAGCTTGACTAGCCTTTGGAATGAGCAGTTCTTC,CASSLTSLWNEQFF
TRBJ2-7,TRBD1,TRBV28,.,TGTGCCAGCAGCGAAGGGGGCATTGGAAACGAGCAGTACTTC,CASSEGGIGNEQYF
TRBJ2-5,TRBD2,TRBV7-2,.,TGTGCCAGCAGCCGCCGGGTAGCGGGAGCTGAGACCCAGTACTTC,CASSRRVAGAETQYF
TRBJ2-1,TRBD1,TRBV7-9,.,TGTTCCAGCAGCCCCCGGGACAGGGTCGATGAGCAGTTCTTC,CSSSPRDRVDEQFF
TRBJ2-1,.,TRBV18,.,TGTGCCAGCTCACCACCGTCCGAGCGTGAGCAGTTCTTC,CASSPPSEREQFF
TRBJ2-5,TRBD1,TRBV9,.,TGTGCCAGCAGCACCGGGACAGGGCTAGAGACCCAGTACTTC,CASSTGTGLETQYF
TRBJ1-2,.,TRBV27,.,TGTGCCAGCAGTGAAACGGCAGGTCAGAAACGCTACACCTTC,CASSETAGQKRYTF
TRBJ2-7,TRBD1,TRBV4-1,.,TGCGCCAGCAGCCAAGGCGCCTTCGACAGGGTCTACGAGCAGTACTTC,CASSQGAFDRVYEQYF
TRBJ2-7,TRBD1,TRBV10-3,few,TGTGCCATCAGTGAGTCGAGGGCAGGGGGATACTCCTACGAGCAGTACTTC,CAISESRAGGYSYEQYF
TRBJ1-3,.,TRBV2,.,TGTGCCAGGGGGAGTACTGGAAACACCATATATTTT,CARGSTGNTIYF
TRBJ1-2,.,TRBV19,.,TGTGCCAGTAGCCTCAAGACAGATGGATCCTATGGCTACACCTTC,CASSLKTDGSYGYTF
TRBJ1-2,TRBD1,TRBV7-8,.,TGTGCCAGCAGCTCGGGACAGGCTGTAGAGTTCTATGGCTACACCTTC,CASSSGQAVEFYGYTF
TRBJ2-7,.,TRBV9,.,TGTGCCAGCAGCGTAGTGTTTCCCGGGACTCTTATCGAGCAGTACTTC,CASSVVFPGTLIEQYF